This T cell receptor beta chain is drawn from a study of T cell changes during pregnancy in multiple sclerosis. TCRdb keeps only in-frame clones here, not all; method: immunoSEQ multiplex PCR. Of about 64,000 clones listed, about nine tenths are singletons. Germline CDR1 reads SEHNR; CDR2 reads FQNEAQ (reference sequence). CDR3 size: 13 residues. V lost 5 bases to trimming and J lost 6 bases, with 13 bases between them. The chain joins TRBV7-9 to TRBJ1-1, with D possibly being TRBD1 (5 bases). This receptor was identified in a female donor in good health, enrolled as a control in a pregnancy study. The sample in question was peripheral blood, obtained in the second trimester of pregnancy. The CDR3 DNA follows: TGTGCCAGCAGCAAGGGGTCGGGGGCTGAAGCTTTCTTT. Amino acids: CASSKGSGAEAFF. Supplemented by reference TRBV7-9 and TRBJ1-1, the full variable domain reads DTGVSQNPRHKITKRGQNVTFRCDPISEHNRLYWYRQTLGQGPEFLTYFQNEAQLEKSRLLSDRFSAERPKGSFSTLEIQRTEQGDSAMYLCASSKGSGAEAFFGQGTRLTVV.